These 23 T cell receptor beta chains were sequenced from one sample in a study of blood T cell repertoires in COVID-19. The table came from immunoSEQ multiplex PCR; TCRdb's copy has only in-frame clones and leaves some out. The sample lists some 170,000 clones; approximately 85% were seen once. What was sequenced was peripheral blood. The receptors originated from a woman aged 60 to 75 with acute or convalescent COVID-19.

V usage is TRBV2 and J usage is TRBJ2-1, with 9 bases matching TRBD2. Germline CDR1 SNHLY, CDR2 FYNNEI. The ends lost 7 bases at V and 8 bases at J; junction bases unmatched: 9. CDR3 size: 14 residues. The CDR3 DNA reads TGTGCCAGCACCCCGGGTAGCGGGAGATATGAGCAGTTCTTC. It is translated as CASTPGSGRYEQFF.

As DNA, the CDR3 is TGTGCCAGCAGCCAACTCCCGGTTTCGGGCTACACCTTC. Translation: CASSQLPVSGYTF. This chain joins TRBV14 and TRBJ1-2; no clear D. V was clipped by 2 bases and J by 8 bases, with 12 bases between them. Germline CDR1 SGHDN, CDR2 FVKESK. The CDR3 is 13 amino acids.

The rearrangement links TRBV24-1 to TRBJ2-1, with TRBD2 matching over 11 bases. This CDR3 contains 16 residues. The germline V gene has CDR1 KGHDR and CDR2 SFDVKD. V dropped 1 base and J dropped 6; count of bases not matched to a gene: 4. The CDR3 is CATSDFSGRAGNEQFF. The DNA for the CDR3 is TGTGCCACCAGTGATTTTAGCGGGAGGGCAGGCAATGAGCAGTTCTTC.

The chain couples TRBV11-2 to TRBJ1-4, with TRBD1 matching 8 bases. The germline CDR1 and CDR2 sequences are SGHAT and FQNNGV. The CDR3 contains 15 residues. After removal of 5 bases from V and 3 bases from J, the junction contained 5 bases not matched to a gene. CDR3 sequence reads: CASSDRGTANEKLFF. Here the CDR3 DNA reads TGTGCCAGCAGCGACAGGGGTACGGCTAATGAAAAACTGTTTTTT.

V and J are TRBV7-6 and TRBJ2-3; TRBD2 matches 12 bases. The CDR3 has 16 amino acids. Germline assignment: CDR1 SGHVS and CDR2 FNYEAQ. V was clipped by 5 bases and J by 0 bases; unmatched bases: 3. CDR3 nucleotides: TGTGCCAGCAGCCTGACTAGCGGGGGAAGCACAGATACGCAGTATTTT. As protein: CASSLTSGGSTDTQYF.

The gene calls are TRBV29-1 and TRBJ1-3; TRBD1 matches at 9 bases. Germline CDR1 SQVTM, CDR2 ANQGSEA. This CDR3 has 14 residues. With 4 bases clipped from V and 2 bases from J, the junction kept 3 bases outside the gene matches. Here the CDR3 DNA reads TGCAGCGTTGCCGGGACAGGGACTGGAAACACCATATATTTT. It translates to CSVAGTGTGNTIYF.

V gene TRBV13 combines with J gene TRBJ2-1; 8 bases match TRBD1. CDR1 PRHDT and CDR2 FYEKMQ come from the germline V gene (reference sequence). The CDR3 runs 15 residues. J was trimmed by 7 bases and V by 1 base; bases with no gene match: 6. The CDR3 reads CASSLDPTGVNEQFF. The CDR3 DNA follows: TGTGCCAGCAGCTTAGATCCGACAGGGGTGAATGAGCAGTTCTTC.

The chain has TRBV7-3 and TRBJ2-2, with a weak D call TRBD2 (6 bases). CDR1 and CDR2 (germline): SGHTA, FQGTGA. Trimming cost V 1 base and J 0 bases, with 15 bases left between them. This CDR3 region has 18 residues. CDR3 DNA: TGTGCCAGCAGCTTAAATCAACCGGGACTCGCGAACACCGGGGAGCTGTTTTTT. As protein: CASSLNQPGLANTGELFF. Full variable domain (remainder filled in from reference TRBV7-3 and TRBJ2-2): GAGVSQTPSNKVTEKGKYVELRCDPISGHTALYWYRQSLGQGPEFLIYFQGTGAADDSGLPNDRFFAVRPEGSVSTLKIQRTERGDSAVYLCASSLNQPGLANTGELFFGEGSRLTVL.

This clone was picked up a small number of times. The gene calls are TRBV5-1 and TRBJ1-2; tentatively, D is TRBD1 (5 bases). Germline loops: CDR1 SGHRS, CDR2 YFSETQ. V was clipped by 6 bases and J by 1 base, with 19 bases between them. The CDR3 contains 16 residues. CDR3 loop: CASTLSTGGGNYGYTF. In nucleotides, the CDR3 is TGCGCCAGCACCTTATCCACCGGGGGAGGTAACTATGGCTACACCTTC.

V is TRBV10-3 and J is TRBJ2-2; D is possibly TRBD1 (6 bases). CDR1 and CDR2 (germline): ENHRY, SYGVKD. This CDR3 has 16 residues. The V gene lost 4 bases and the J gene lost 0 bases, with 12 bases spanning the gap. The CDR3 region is CAISVRTEANTGELFF. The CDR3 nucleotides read TGTGCCATCAGTGTACGGACAGAAGCGAACACCGGGGAGCTGTTTTTT.

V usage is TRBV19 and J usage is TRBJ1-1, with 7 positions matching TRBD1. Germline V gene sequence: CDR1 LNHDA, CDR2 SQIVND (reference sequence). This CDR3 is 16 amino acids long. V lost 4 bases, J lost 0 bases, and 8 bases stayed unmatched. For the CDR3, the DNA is TGTGCCAGTAGTACCGACAGGGTTCCCATGAACACTGAAGCTTTCTTT. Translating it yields CASSTDRVPMNTEAFF.

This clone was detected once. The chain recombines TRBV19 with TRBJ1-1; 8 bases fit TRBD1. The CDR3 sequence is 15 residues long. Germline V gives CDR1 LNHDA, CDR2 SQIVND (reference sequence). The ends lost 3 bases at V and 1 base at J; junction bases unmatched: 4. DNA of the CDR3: TGTGCCAGTAGTATCAGGGGGCCGGGGAACACTGAAGCTTTCTTT. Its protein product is CASSIRGPGNTEAFF.

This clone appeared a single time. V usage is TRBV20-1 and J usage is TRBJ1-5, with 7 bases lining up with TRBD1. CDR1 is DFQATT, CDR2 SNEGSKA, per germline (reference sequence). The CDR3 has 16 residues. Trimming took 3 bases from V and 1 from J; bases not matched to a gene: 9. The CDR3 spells CSASGVTGQSNQPQHF. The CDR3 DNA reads TGCAGTGCTAGTGGTGTGACGGGACAGAGCAATCAGCCCCAGCATTTT.

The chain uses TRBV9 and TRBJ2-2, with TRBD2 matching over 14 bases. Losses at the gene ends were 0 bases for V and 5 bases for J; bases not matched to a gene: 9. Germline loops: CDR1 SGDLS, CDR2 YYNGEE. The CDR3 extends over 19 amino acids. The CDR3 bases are TGTGCCAGCAGCGTAGCTAGGGGACTAGCGGGAGAGGGTACCGGGGAGCTGTTTTTT. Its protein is CASSVARGLAGEGTGELFF.

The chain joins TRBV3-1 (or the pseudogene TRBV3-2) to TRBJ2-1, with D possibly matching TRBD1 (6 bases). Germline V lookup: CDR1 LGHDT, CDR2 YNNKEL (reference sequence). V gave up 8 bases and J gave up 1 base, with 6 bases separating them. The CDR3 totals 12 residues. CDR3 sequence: CASGQSYNEQFF. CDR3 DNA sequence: TGTGCCAGCGGACAGTCCTACAATGAGCAGTTCTTC.

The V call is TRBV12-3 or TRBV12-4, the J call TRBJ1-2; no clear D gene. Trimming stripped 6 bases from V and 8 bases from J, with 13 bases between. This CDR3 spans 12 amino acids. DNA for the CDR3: TGTGCCAGCAGCTTCCGGAGTACCGGCTACACCTTC. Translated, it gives CASSFRSTGYTF.

CDR3: CASSFRGRGYGYTF. The CDR3 nucleotides read TGTGCCAGCAGTTTCAGGGGCAGGGGCTATGGCTACACCTTC. The chain combines TRBV28 with TRBJ1-2; D is possibly TRBD1 (6 bases). Trimming left V 3 bases short and J 4 bases short, with 12 bases between. The V gene's germline CDR1 is MDHEN and CDR2 SYDVKM. The CDR3 consists of 14 residues.

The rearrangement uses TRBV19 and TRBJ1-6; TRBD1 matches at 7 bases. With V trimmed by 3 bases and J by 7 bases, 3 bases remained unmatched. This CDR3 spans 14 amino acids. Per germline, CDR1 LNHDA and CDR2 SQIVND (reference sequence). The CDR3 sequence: CASSITGANSPLHF. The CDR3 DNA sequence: TGTGCCAGTAGTATTACAGGGGCGAATTCACCCCTCCACTTT.

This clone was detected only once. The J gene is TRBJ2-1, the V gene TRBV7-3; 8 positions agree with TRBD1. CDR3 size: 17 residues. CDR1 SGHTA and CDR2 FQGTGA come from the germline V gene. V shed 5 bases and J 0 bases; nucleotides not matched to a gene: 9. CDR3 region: CASSLQGAGSSYNEQFF. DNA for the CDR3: TGTGCCAGCAGCCTGCAGGGGGCTGGGAGCTCCTACAATGAGCAGTTCTTC.

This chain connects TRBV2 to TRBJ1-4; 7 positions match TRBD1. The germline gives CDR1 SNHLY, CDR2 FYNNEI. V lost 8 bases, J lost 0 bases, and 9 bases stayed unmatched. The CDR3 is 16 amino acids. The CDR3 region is CASGGGKGATNEKLFF. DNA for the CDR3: TGTGCCAGCGGAGGGGGCAAGGGGGCAACTAATGAAAAACTGTTTTTT. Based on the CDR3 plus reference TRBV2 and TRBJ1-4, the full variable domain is EPEVTQTPSHQVTQMGQEVILRCVPISNHLYFYWYRQILGQKVEFLVSFYNNEISEKSEIFDDQFSVERPDGSNFTLKIRSTKLEDSAMYFCASGGGKGATNEKLFFGSGTQLSVL.

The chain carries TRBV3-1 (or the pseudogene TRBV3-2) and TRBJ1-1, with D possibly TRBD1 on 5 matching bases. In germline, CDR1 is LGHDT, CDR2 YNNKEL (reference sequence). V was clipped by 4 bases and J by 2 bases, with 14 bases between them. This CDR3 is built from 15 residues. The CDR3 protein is CASSPSRQSNTEAFF. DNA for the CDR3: TGTGCCAGCAGCCCCTCCAGACAGAGCAACACTGAAGCTTTCTTT.

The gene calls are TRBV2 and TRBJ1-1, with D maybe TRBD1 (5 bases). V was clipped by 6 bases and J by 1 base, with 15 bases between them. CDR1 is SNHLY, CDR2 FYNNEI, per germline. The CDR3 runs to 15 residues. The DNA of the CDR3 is TGTGCCAGCAGGAAAGACAGCTTGAGGAACACTGAAGCTTTCTTT. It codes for CASRKDSLRNTEAFF.

The CDR3 sequence: CASSPGGGHQPQHF. In DNA, the CDR3 is TGTGCCAGTTCACCGGGGGGGGGACATCAGCCCCAGCATTTT. The chain carries TRBV19 and TRBJ1-5, with a possible D match to TRBD1 (5 bases). V was pared by 8 bases and J by 5 bases, with 16 bases between. This CDR3 region has 14 residues. CDR1 is LNHDA and CDR2 is SQIVND in the germline V gene (reference sequence).